This TCR beta chain was documented in a study of blood T cell repertoires in COVID-19. Overall study context: Spain, Italy and the United States supplied samples that represented acute and convalescent COVID-19. Nucleic acid was either cDNA or gDNA, and it came from T cells, B-cell-depleted T cells, or PBMCs.

Methods used by the authors: It was from reference gene primer amplification that nucleated cell counts were estimated. The method was immunoSEQ multiplex PCR; TCRdb's version includes in-frame clones alone and lacks a portion of them. From that table come the V and J calls and clone size; the DNA was used to work out D and trimming. There are 90,000 to 100,000 clones in the sample; approximately 86% occur only once, and approximately 10% lies in the top ten. V trimming: 7 bases; J trimming: 5 bases; junction bases outside the gene matches: 12. The CDR3 runs to 15 residues. Germline loops: CDR1 SNHLY, CDR2 FYNNEI.

This sequence joins TRBV2 and TRBJ1-2; 8 bases align to TRBD1. The specimen was peripheral blood. The TCR was taken from a man aged 45-65 years with acute or convalescent COVID-19. CDR3 in amino acids: CASIRGQGVRYGYTF. The CDR3 nucleotides read TGTGCCAGCATCCGAGGACAGGGCGTTAGGTATGGCTACACCTTC.